Given below is one TCR beta chain in context. As processed by the authors: Reference gene primer amplification in the assay estimated nucleated cell counts. Profiling relied on immunoSEQ multiplex PCR, and the TCRdb table lists in-frame clones only, not all of them. V and J calls and clone size follow that table, whereas D and trimming were derived from the DNA. This table has about 76,000 clones, about 80% appearing once. CDR1 is SQVTM and CDR2 is ANQGSEA in the germline V gene. The CDR3 contains 17 residues. The junction had 15 bases not matched to a gene; V was cut back by 3 bases and J by 5 bases. The source of the sample is a study of blood T cell repertoires in COVID-19. Study at large: The United States, Italy and Spain provided the acute and convalescent COVID-19 samples. T cells, B-cell-depleted T cells, or PBMCs supplied cDNA or gDNA.

This clonotype originated in a human donor in a cohort sampled during active COVID-19. V usage is TRBV29-1 and J usage is TRBJ2-3; TRBD2 agrees at 9 bases. What was sequenced was peripheral blood. The CDR3 region is CSVDGSQAGGTGDTQYF. As DNA, the CDR3 is TGCAGCGTTGACGGATCCCAAGCGGGAGGAACAGGAGATACGCAGTATTTT.